This T cell receptor beta chain came from a study of cytomegalovirus exposure and HLA in healthy donors (dated by TCRdb to between 2016 and 2019). Concerning the study at large: According to an earlier analysis of 587 of the donors, about 179 million T cells yielded 100 million or so unique TCR beta sequences and approximately 280 Gb of sequence data. Among about 390 genotyped donors of the cohort, an average of approximately 230,000 unique TCR beta nucleotide sequences were sequenced per donor, roughly 20% of them non-productive. The study used immunosequencing to profile the T cell repertoires of approximately 630 subjects and linked those repertoires to cytomegalovirus serostatus. An earlier analysis of some 500 of the donors applied high-throughput TCR beta sequencing to assess whether each TCR beta V gene segment acted as functional or pseudogenic. Roughly 300 gigabases of sequencing data and approximately 84 million unique TCR sequences were included in an early release covering roughly 600 HLA-typed donors. Because of strong linkage in the cohort, roughly 5 DR-DQ haplotypes were treated as single units for association and clustering. Typing coverage differed by locus: A, B, C, DRB1 and DQB1 were typed in about 620-630 donors, DQA1 in roughly 500, DPA1 in roughly 590, and DPB1 in 450 to 490. Among the 398 genotyped donors, about 85% belonged to the genetic ancestry cluster associated with self-reported Caucasian donors. In a later genetic analysis, genome-wide SNP genotypes for about 55% of the roughly 700 donors were used, and that subset was treated as a discovery cohort. High-throughput TCR immunosequencing, statistical association of individual TCRs with disease status, and machine learning were combined to predict cytomegalovirus infection status. Alongside the repertoire data, information on donor age, sex, ethnicity and CMV serostatus was compiled. In a later analysis, previously published TCR beta repertoires from more than 500 donors were re-analyzed and high-resolution HLA genotyping was added so that TCR occurrence patterns could be studied. Every discovery cohort repertoire had been produced on one sequencing platform. Class I and class II HLA loci were covered by the typing at four-digit resolution. The study was designed to test whether signatures of past pathogen exposure could be identified by cataloging public T cell receptors. In addition to the first cohort of roughly 700 subjects, a separate validation cohort of approximately 110 different subjects was used. In the later analysis, no new phenotypic data were used to find candidate immune exposures; instead, reliance was placed on TCR beta sequences and their occurrence across donors. Here is what the overall study found, with its caveats: Broadly in line with IMGT annotations, most TCR beta V segments showed up in productive rearrangements about 90% or about 30% of the time in an earlier analysis of about 500 of the donors. This cohort had only TCR beta chains sequenced, and the lack of alpha or paired-chain data limited which features could be detected. According to a later genetic analysis, donors in an Asian-associated ancestry cluster had fewer N-insertions in productive TCRs than the approximately 630-donor mean. In a later analysis, most CMV-associated TCR beta chains were found to appear HLA-restricted, with HLA associations seemingly driven largely by CMV exposure. When HLA alleles, especially DR and DQ, strongly co-occurred, TCR associations were difficult to assign to individual alleles. Around 16 rarely observed V segments, including chromosome 9 orphons, were excluded from the earlier analysis of several hundred of the donors because counts were too low. Compared with equally common non-associated chains, HLA-associated TCR beta chains in a later analysis were more clonally expanded and had lower generation probabilities. Most TCR sequences were seen in very few donors, while some public TCRs were found in many individuals. Some IMGT-functional V segments, including TRBV6-2 and TRBV6-3, could not be distinguished by the 87-base-pair reads and were therefore excluded. A later genetic analysis associated a missense DCLRE1C variant with V-gene and J-gene trimming of TCR beta chains, and an independent cohort replicated the association. Roughly uniform sequencing depth across donors was assumed in presence/absence analyses, although this assumption may not hold. A total of 150 to 200 TCR beta chains were listed by the study as associated with cytomegalovirus. According to a later analysis, TCR association rates differed among HLA loci, with DRB1 alleles showing the most associated TCRs and HLA-C alleles showing the fewest. A cluster of highly shared sequence variants was judged likely to represent a technical artifact of the sequencing pipeline. It was suggested by the authors that the approach could potentially be generalized to other disease states and immunological phenotypes. The classifier was reported to diagnose cytomegalovirus status with high specificity and sensitivity in both the original cohort and the validation cohort. Correlated functional status among segregating V segments might reflect linkage disequilibrium, but an unknown experimental factor could not be ruled out. In a later analysis, several top co-occurrence clusters were reported to appear linked to parvovirus B19, influenza, CMV and Epstein-Barr virus. A later analysis associated 15,000 to 20,000 TCR beta sequences with specific HLA alleles at a false discovery rate of 0.05. A further reported finding was that TCR beta sequences accurately predicted the HLA-A and HLA-B alleles for most subjects in the first cohort. For the cohort, immune exposure information was limited to CMV serostatus. In vitro tests confirmed that a few of the cytomegalovirus-associated TCR beta chains recognize cytomegalovirus antigens. HLA typing was unavailable for some donors at each locus, so association tests used only the typed subset.

The cohort was made up of approximately 700 healthy bone marrow donors. At the time of sampling, every cohort member was nominally healthy, though immune exposures that went unrecorded were likely present. The donor tested CMV seronegative, placing the donor among the 300 to 450 seronegative members of the cohort. Each donor provided a peripheral blood sample, and peripheral blood mononuclear cells were used for TCR beta sequencing. The Qiagen DNeasy Blood Extraction Kit was used to extract genomic DNA from the blood cell samples. This clone was counted only a few times. There is no known antigen for this receptor. The sample holds no much larger clone one base away, and base qualities are not on file. Library preparation was by the immunoSEQ multiplex PCR assay. The multiplex PCR relied on a mix of 60 forward primers for TCR Vbeta segments and 13 reverse primers for TCR Jbeta segments. The CDR3 region of rearranged TCR beta genes was amplified from genomic DNA by a multiplex PCR assay. Amplified TCR beta libraries were sequenced as 87-base-pair reads on the Illumina HiSeq System. In the original analysis: Across the roughly 640 repertoires, a later analysis counted 80 million or so unique TCR beta chains, around 11 million of which were shared by at least two donors. A nearest-neighbor algorithm error-corrected the raw reads and collapsed the reads into unique sequences, merging closely related sequences to remove PCR and sequencing errors. Alignment of CDR3 sequences to IMGT reference sequences was used to assign V, D and J gene segments. Each retained sequence needed at least a six-nucleotide match to both a V gene segment and a J gene segment. Rearrangements were called productive when the CDR3 lacked stop codons and stayed in frame with V and J; all others were non-productive. Following IMGT convention, CDR3 was defined as the stretch from the second conserved V-encoded cysteine to the conserved J-encoded phenylalanine. Sequences without an unambiguous match to a single V gene segment were excluded from the earlier analysis of 450 to 650 of the donors. An earlier analysis of almost 600 of the donors classified V segments as functional when productive rearrangements were above 56.7% and as segregating when the standard deviation between donors was above 5%. A statistical classification framework was built to diagnose cytomegalovirus status from the catalog of TCR beta chain sequences. In a later analysis, TCR nucleotide sequences were compared against IMGT/GENE-DB human TR gene sequences so that V and J genes could be assigned. A later analysis assigned CDR3 sequences and most-parsimonious VDJ recombination scenarios with the TCRdist pipeline. A later analysis defined each TCR beta chain by its CDR3 amino acid sequence plus V-gene family, and excluded reads lacking a unique V-gene family. In a later analysis, nearly 600 highly shared, low-generation-probability nucleotide sequences were removed to address suspected cross-contamination and a sequencing artifact. In a later analysis, a clonal expansion index for each public chain was calculated from normalized within-repertoire ranks of inferred template counts. A later analysis computed generation probabilities with a VDJ recombination model fitted to out-of-frame rearrangements, and checked the results against IGoR. In a later analysis, TCR-TCR, TCR-HLA and TCR-CMV co-occurrence was scored with hypergeometric tests, and a repertoire-size bias correction was applied to TCR pairs. False discovery rates were estimated in a later analysis by permuting HLA or CMV assignments 20 times. A later analysis grouped co-occurring TCRs with DBSCAN, adding TCRdist sequence similarity when clustering within HLA-allele-positive subsets. Co-occurrence clustering excluded repertoires with fewer than 30,000 or more than 120,000 public chains, plus five with anomalous nucleotide sharing. In TCRdb, the immuneACCESS table is reduced to in-frame sequences with V and J assigned. These tables do not hold every clone; where another copy was compared, an unresolved V gene accounts for under half, and the others remain unexplained. That table supplies the V and J calls and clone size; D and trimming were determined from the DNA. This sample gives 200,000 to 250,000 clones in total; less than 85% of them show up just once. 0.6% to 0.65% of the sample is in the top ten clones.

Unmatched junction bases come to 8, with V trimmed by 4 bases and J by 2 bases. Including cysteine and phenylalanine, the CDR3 has 17 amino acids. Only CDR3 DNA is held: 51 bases, read in frame from base 1. CDR1 SGHNT and CDR2 YYREEE were looked up in the germline V gene (reference sequence). Source material: PBMCs. The sequence is built from TRBV5-4 and TRBJ2-5, and 13 junction bases match TRBD2. The clonotype originates from a man younger than 35 in good health and CMV-seronegative. This receptor has the CDR3 CASSPGLAGDLQETQYF. The DNA sequence follows: TGTGCCAGCAGCCCCGGACTAGCGGGAGACCTACAAGAGACCCAGTACTTC.